This T cell receptor beta chain emerged from a study of blood T cell repertoires in COVID-19. Study in general: Donors in the United States, Italy and Spain gave samples during acute or convalescent COVID-19.

Sequencing was performed with immunoSEQ multiplex PCR; in TCRdb, only in-frame clones are kept and a portion is missing. The repertoire consists of approximately 91,000 clones, with roughly 71% occurring once and the leading ten covering around 10%. The V end was cut by 5 bases, the J end by 1 base, with 11 bases between. The length of the CDR3 is 14 residues. In germline, CDR1 is LGHDT, CDR2 YNNKEL (reference sequence). The sample was peripheral blood. This receptor was obtained from an elderly woman with acute or convalescent COVID-19. This rearrangement joins TRBV3-1 (or the pseudogene TRBV3-2) to TRBJ1-1; a possible D gene is TRBD1 (5 bases). The CDR3 DNA reads as TGTGCCAGCAGCACGAGACAGAGGAACACTGAAGCTTTCTTT. As protein: CASSTRQRNTEAFF.